This TCR beta chain was recorded in a study of T cell responses to AZD1222 COVID-19 vaccine. Only in-frame clones appear in the TCRdb table, and some are missing; sequencing was by immunoSEQ multiplex PCR. The sample carries 110,000 to 150,000 clones, more than 85% recorded once. Overall study results and limits: Donor demographics were predominantly white British with a female majority; clonal diversity may be underestimated. Repertoires were sampled only after the peak T cell response. Seropositive at baseline were only six AZD1222 recipients.

This clone was picked up one time. Its antigen is undetermined. With V trimmed by 10 bases and J by 7 bases, 7 bases remained unmatched. CDR3 size: 13 residues. Germline V gene data show CDR1 as WNHNN and CDR2 as SYGVQD (reference sequence). The clonotype was recovered from an adult in good health. Sequencing used peripheral blood, obtained on day 0 of AZD1222 vaccination. The chain joins TRBV10-1 to TRBJ1-6; 7 bases are a match to TRBD1. The CDR3 protein is CAIVRGRNSPLHF. In DNA form, the CDR3 reads TGCGCCATCGTCAGGGGGAGAAATTCACCCCTCCACTTT.